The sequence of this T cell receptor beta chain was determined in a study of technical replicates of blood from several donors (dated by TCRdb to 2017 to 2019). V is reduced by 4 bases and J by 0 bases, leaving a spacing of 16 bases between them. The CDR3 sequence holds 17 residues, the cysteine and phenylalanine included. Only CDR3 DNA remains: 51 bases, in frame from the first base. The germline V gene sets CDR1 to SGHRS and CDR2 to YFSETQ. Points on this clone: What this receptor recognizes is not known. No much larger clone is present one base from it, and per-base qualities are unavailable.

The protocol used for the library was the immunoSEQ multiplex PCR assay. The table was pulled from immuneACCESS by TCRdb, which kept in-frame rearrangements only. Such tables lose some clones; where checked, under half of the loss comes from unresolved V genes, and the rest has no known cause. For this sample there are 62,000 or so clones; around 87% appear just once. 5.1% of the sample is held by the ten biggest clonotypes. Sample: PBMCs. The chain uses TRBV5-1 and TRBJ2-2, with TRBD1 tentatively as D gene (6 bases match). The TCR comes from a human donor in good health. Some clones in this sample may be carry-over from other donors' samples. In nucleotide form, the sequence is TGCGCCAGCAGCCTCGAGGACAGCAACGCGAACACCGGGGAGCTGTTTTTT. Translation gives CASSLEDSNANTGELFF.